The rows below give T cell receptor beta chains drawn from one sample of a study of OX40 agonist ivuxolimab in advanced cancers. This table comes from immunoSEQ multiplex PCR, and its TCRdb copy is limited to in-frame clones, with some not included. In the table there are 15,000 to 20,000 clones, around 84% of which are singletons. This material consisted of CD4+ or CD8+ T cells sorted from blood, taken in a trial of the OX40 agonist ivuxolimab. The receptors here all came from an adult with an advanced solid tumor such as melanoma, head and neck, liver or kidney cancer. The CDR3 runs from the conserved cysteine through the conserved F or W.

CDR3	V	J
CASRGPENTEAFF	TRBV5-1	TRBJ1-1
CASRAPSYGYTF	TRBV19	TRBJ1-2
CASSYQPPGQGASEQFF	TRBV7-6	TRBJ2-1
CAISAASREAFF	TRBV10-3	TRBJ1-1
CAISPGQGGFEQYF	TRBV10-3	TRBJ2-7
CASSSDFEAFF	TRBV5-1	TRBJ1-1
CVNRGLGEAFF	TRBV6-1	TRBJ1-1
CASSLYHSWDTEAFF	TRBV7-2	TRBJ1-1
CASSIGLWVTGELFF	TRBV19	TRBJ2-2
CASSLNPGQGAIQYF	TRBV5-6	TRBJ2-4
CASSLKGANTGELFF	TRBV5-1	TRBJ2-2
CASTTGDHRETDTQYF	TRBV5-4	TRBJ2-3
CASSLSSGYNEQFF	TRBV7-9	TRBJ2-1
CSTLAGVHEQFF	TRBV29-1	TRBJ2-1
CASSWTGQPQHF	TRBV2	TRBJ1-5
CSAVKAEQFF	TRBV20-1	TRBJ2-1
CASSVGGGGFQETQYF	TRBV9	TRBJ2-5
CASSLGDRDHGYTF	TRBV28	TRBJ1-2
CASSFSLGRGGPEQFF	TRBV27	TRBJ2-1
CASSKDGPPMERETTDTQYF	TRBV21-1	TRBJ2-3
CASSAPSTNYGYTF	TRBV5-1	TRBJ1-2
CASSPPRWNGNEQFF	TRBV7-2	TRBJ2-1
CASSPPREQYF	TRBV4-2	TRBJ2-7
CASSLLDRHSNQPQHF	TRBV12-1	TRBJ1-5
CASSGGQGPAKNIQYF	TRBV10-2	TRBJ2-4
CASSLGAGQGDTEAFF	TRBV5-4	TRBJ1-1
CASSSQGRYGGELFF	TRBV7-9	TRBJ2-2
CASSEVAGGSNEQFF	TRBV6-4	TRBJ2-1
CASSSTRPGVRSPLHF	TRBV6-5	TRBJ1-6
CASSLKGSEAFF	TRBV7-9	TRBJ1-1
CASSLAGSYEQYF	TRBV7-2	TRBJ2-7
CASSLGYRGIEAFF	TRBV7-2	TRBJ1-1
CASRAGGLGELFF	TRBV5-1	TRBJ2-2
CASSPRAGANVLTF	TRBV9	TRBJ2-6
CASMGPSEKLFF	TRBV19	TRBJ1-4
CASSPVPGLGDYGYTF	TRBV2	TRBJ1-2
CASSIGAGRYEQYF	TRBV19	TRBJ2-7
CAITSGGTDTQYF	TRBV10-3	TRBJ2-3
CASSLAVSETQYF	TRBV7-6	TRBJ2-5
CSVSGQVLYEQYF	TRBV29-1	TRBJ2-7
CASSSEGARQPQHF	TRBV6-5	TRBJ1-5
CASTMTVNTEAFF	TRBV5-1	TRBJ1-1
CASSFGVNQPQHF	TRBV5-4	TRBJ1-5